These T cell receptor beta chains were read from a single sample in a study of blood T cell repertoires in COVID-19. Clones were read by immunoSEQ multiplex PCR, and TCRdb kept only the in-frame ones, dropping some. The table includes about 300,000 clones, 70% to 90% detected once. The sample taken for sequencing was PBMCs or T cells enriched from blood (not recorded which). These receptors all come from a woman aged 25 to 39 who had recovered from COVID-19. The CDR3 runs from the conserved cysteine through the conserved F or W. The D gene is left open where the match is weak. Only part of the rows carry a size: once, few, many, or a class if the clone is expanded.

j_call	clone_size	v_call	d_call	cdr3_nt	cdr3_aa
TRBJ2-3	.	TRBV27	TRBD1	TGTGCCAGCAGTTTATCGCGGACAGGGCGTGCCACAGATACGCAGTATTTT	CASSLSRTGRATDTQYF
TRBJ1-2	.	TRBV5-4	TRBD1	TGTGCCAGCAGCTTGTGGACAGGGAATTTCTATGGCTACACCTTC	CASSLWTGNFYGYTF
TRBJ1-2	.	TRBV12-3/TRBV12-4	TRBD1	TGTGCCAGCAGCCCGACAGGGCGGAATGGCTACACCTTC	CASSPTGRNGYTF
TRBJ1-2	.	TRBV30	.	TGTGCCTGGAGTGCAGCTAACTATGGCTACACCTTC	CAWSAANYGYTF
TRBJ2-7	.	TRBV25-1	TRBD2	TGTGCCAGCAGAACTAGCGGGGGGGCGCGGGAGCAGTACTTC	CASRTSGGAREQYF
TRBJ1-1	.	TRBV6-5	.	TGTGCCAGCAGTAGACCAACAGGGTTGAACACTGAAGCTTTCTTT	CASSRPTGLNTEAFF
TRBJ2-5	.	TRBV27	TRBD2	TGTGCCAGCAGTTTTGCGGGGGGGCAGGAGACCCAGTACTTC	CASSFAGGQETQYF
TRBJ2-2	.	TRBV30	.	TGTGCCTGGAGTGTTCGGGTTCCCGGCACCGGGGAGCTGTTTTTT	CAWSVRVPGTGELFF
TRBJ2-7	.	TRBV19	TRBD2	TGTGCCAGTAGTTACGGACTAGCGGCCTACGAGCAGTACTTC	CASSYGLAAYEQYF
TRBJ2-3	.	TRBV7-2	.	TGTGCCAGCAGCTTACACACCAGCACAGATACGCAGTATTTT	CASSLHTSTDTQYF
TRBJ2-7	.	TRBV4-1	TRBD2	TGCGCCAGCAGCCAAACTAGCGGGGCGACATTCTACGAGCAGTACTTC	CASSQTSGATFYEQYF
TRBJ1-2	.	TRBV21-1	.	TGTGCCAGCAGCATCGGGACAGGGGTCGACTATGGCTACACCTTC	CASSIGTGVDYGYTF
TRBJ2-7	.	TRBV5-4	.	TGTGCCAGCAGCCCTGGGACTTCCTTCCGCGAGCAGTACTTC	CASSPGTSFREQYF
TRBJ2-3	.	TRBV5-1	.	TGCGCCAGCAGCTTGAGGGGTACCCTCACAGATACGCAGTATTTT	CASSLRGTLTDTQYF
TRBJ1-2	.	TRBV3-1/TRBV3-2	.	TGTGCCAGCAGCCAAGATAGTGCCGGTGGCTACACCTTC	CASSQDSAGGYTF
TRBJ2-1	.	TRBV29-1	.	TGCAGCGTTGAACCCCGAGGACAAGGGCACCCACTGAGATCCTACAATGAGCAGTTCTTC	CSVEPRGQGHPLRSYNEQFF
TRBJ1-2	.	TRBV9	.	TGTGCCACATTACCCCCTGAGGTTGAGGAAAATGGCTACACCTTC	CATLPPEVEENGYTF
TRBJ2-7	once	TRBV9	.	TGTGCCAGCAGCGTAGCACCCTGGACAGTCCAATCCTACGAGCAGTACTTC	CASSVAPWTVQSYEQYF
TRBJ1-5	.	TRBV4-2	.	TGTGCCAGCAGCCAAGATCTTCAGACAGACAATCAGCCCCAGCATTTT	CASSQDLQTDNQPQHF
TRBJ1-5	.	TRBV7-9	.	TGTGCCAGCAGCGAGTTCAGGGGCTCGGGCAATCAGCCCCAGCATTTT	CASSEFRGSGNQPQHF
TRBJ2-7	.	TRBV5-1	.	.	CASSQTGTGVGIGNLGF
TRBJ2-7	.	TRBV30	.	TGTGCCTGGAGTGTAGGAGGGCCCTCATACGAGCAGTACTTC	CAWSVGGPSYEQYF
TRBJ2-1	few	TRBV10-3	TRBD2	TGTGCCATCAGTGGCGGACTAGCGGGGTTAACCTACAATGAGCAGTTCTTC	CAISGGLAGLTYNEQFF